This note documents a single TCR beta chain sequence. Together with thyroid ultrasound, orbital computed tomography, serum thyroxine and TRAb, clinical symptoms were used for diagnoses. CDR1 MDHEN and CDR2 SYDVKM come from the germline V gene. The CDR3 loop spans 13 amino acids. Trimming shortened V by 7 bases and J by 5 bases, and 15 bases separated the two germline ends. Amplification targeted TCR beta CDR3 regions from RNA transcripts. A first-round RT-PCR of the TCR CDR3 used the HTBI primer set. TCRdb fed the multiplex PCR reads into MiXCR, producing one record per CDR3 protein. The repertoire holds 330,000 or so distinct CDR3 sequences, with approximately 18% as singletons. The data derive from a study of T cells in Graves' hyperthyroidism and ophthalmopathy.

Source material: blood. The chain recombines TRBV28 with TRBJ2-7; possible D gene TRBD2, 6 bases. The sequence was collected from a man over 45 with Graves' ophthalmopathy. The CDR3 loop is CASIMGGSNEQYF. For the CDR3, the DNA is TGTGCCAGCATAATGGGGGGTTCGAACGAGCAGTACTTC.